One and the same sample provided the 7 T cell receptor beta chains below, sequenced in a study of siplizumab effects on memory and regulatory T cells. Produced via immunoSEQ multiplex PCR; TCRdb's table is partial and in-frame only. In the table there are 110,000 or so clones, about 91% of which are singletons. Sequenced sample: Tregs sorted from blood. Receptors were obtained from a human donor in good health.

The chain recombines TRBV6-1 with TRBJ2-1; TRBD1 matches at 7 bases. This CDR3 is 16 amino acids long. Looked up from germline, CDR1 is MNHNS and CDR2 is SASEGT. The J segment lost 0 bases and the V segment lost 4 bases, leaving 6 bases of the junction unmatched. The CDR3 nucleotides read TGTGCCAGCAGTGGCCCGACAGGGATCTCCTACAATGAGCAGTTCTTC. Translation: CASSGPTGISYNEQFF.

This chain joins TRBV19 and TRBJ2-3, with 7 bases that match TRBD2. This CDR3 comprises 16 residues. Germline V gene sequence: CDR1 LNHDA, CDR2 SQIVND (reference sequence). V was clipped by 3 bases and J by 4 bases; unmatched bases: 10. This CDR3 is CASSIGGLDLADTQYF. The CDR3 bases are TGTGCCAGTAGTATTGGCGGACTAGATCTTGCAGATACGCAGTATTTT.

The chain links TRBV7-9 to TRBJ2-1; TRBD1 or TRBD2 may be the D gene (5 bases each). V lost 2 bases and J lost 4, with 6 bases in between. The germline CDR1 and CDR2 sequences are SEHNR and FQNEAQ (reference sequence). The CDR3 extends over 13 amino acids. The CDR3 DNA follows: TGTGCCAGCAGCTTATGGGGGTACAATGAGCAGTTCTTC. Translated, it gives CASSLWGYNEQFF.

The chain recombines TRBV4-1 with TRBJ2-3; perhaps TRBD1 as D (5 bases). CDR1 is MGHRA, CDR2 YSYEKL, per germline. The length of the CDR3 is 15 residues. V was cut by 1 base and J by 2 bases, with 10 bases left in between. CDR3 DNA: TGCGCCAGCAGCCAAGGGAACAGGTTCACAGATACGCAGTATTTT. Protein sequence: CASSQGNRFTDTQYF.

The chain couples TRBV18 to TRBJ1-2; no clear D gene. V was pared by 8 bases and J by 1 base, with 14 bases between. The CDR3 sequence is 14 residues long. Germline V gene sequence: CDR1 KGHSH, CDR2 LQKENI. CDR3 bases: TGTGCCAGCCGGGAGGGTGGCGTTAACTATGGCTACACCTTC. This gives the protein CASREGGVNYGYTF.

This chain links TRBV6-5 with TRBJ1-2; D possibly corresponds to TRBD1 (5 bases). Germline assignment: CDR1 MNHEY and CDR2 SVGAGI. V was cut by 8 bases and J by 7 bases, with 11 bases left in between. This CDR3 is built from 11 residues. CDR3 nucleotides: TGTGCCAGCGGTAGGGACCCTGGCTACACCTTC. As protein: CASGRDPGYTF.

The rearrangement links TRBV9 to TRBJ2-5; 7 positions match TRBD1. The CDR3 runs to 15 residues. J lost 5 bases, V lost 4 bases, and 11 bases had no gene match. Germline loops: CDR1 SGDLS, CDR2 YYNGEE. CDR3 residues: CASSPRQGAKETQYF. In DNA, the CDR3 is TGTGCCAGCAGCCCTCGACAGGGTGCTAAGGAGACCCAGTACTTC.